The 31 T cell receptor beta chains given below trace back to one sample, sequenced in a study of graft-versus-host responses after intestinal transplantation. Their antigen targets remain unknown. TCRdb's copy holds only in-frame clones and misses some; the assay was immunoSEQ multiplex PCR. The sample lists more than 90,000 clones; 93% were seen once. Sample: unstimulated CD8+ T cells sorted from spleen or lymph node cells, taken before transplant. The receptor source for this set is a human donor who was the organ donor for an intestinal transplant.

V and J are TRBV6-5 and TRBJ1-3; maybe TRBD1 (5 bases). The CDR3 covers 14 residues. Germline assignment: CDR1 MNHEY and CDR2 SVGAGI. Trimming cost V 7 bases and J 4 bases, with 14 bases left between them. DNA for the CDR3: TGTGCCAGCAACGGGACGAGAAGAGGAAACACCATATATTTT. The encoded protein is CASNGTRRGNTIYF.

Here the CDR3 reads CASGLGGTGAGANVLTF. As DNA, the CDR3 is TGTGCTAGTGGTTTGGGAGGGACAGGGGCCGGGGCCAACGTCCTGACTTTC. V is TRBV12-5 and J is TRBJ2-6; 10 nucleotides match TRBD1. The CDR3 consists of 17 residues. Germline V gene data show CDR1 as LGHNT and CDR2 as FRNRAP. Trimming at V came to 1 base and at J to 4 bases, leaving 4 bases not matched to a gene.

The table lists this clone with a count of one. The rearrangement uses TRBV27 and TRBJ2-5; 11 nucleotides line up with TRBD1. Per the germline V gene, CDR1 is MNHEY and CDR2 is SMNVEV (reference sequence). The V gene end was trimmed by 3 bases and the J gene end by 1 base; junction bases not matched to a gene: 16. CDR3 length: 20 residues. The CDR3: CASSLGLGTGGPDGQETQYF. DNA for the CDR3: TGTGCCAGCAGTTTGGGCCTCGGGACAGGGGGACCTGATGGCCAAGAGACCCAGTACTTC.

The chain joins TRBV7-9 to TRBJ1-1, with no clear D. The V end lost 8 bases, the J end lost 5 bases, and 12 bases lay between the germline ends. From germline, CDR1 is SEHNR and CDR2 FQNEAQ (reference sequence). The CDR3 has 12 residues. CDR3 sequence: CASATGLTEAFF. The CDR3 DNA reads as TGTGCCAGCGCCACGGGCTTGACTGAAGCTTTCTTT.

The chain has TRBV11-2 and TRBJ2-7; no definite D call. V was shortened by 0 bases and J by 1 base, with 10 bases between the two germline ends. This CDR3 has 15 residues. Germline V lookup: CDR1 SGHAT, CDR2 FQNNGV. CDR3 sequence (DNA): TGTGCCAGCAGCTTAGATCGGGCGGTGTCCTACGAGCAGTACTTC. Its protein is CASSLDRAVSYEQYF. Full variable domain (missing parts from reference TRBV11-2 and TRBJ2-7): EAGVAQSPRYKIIEKRQSVAFWCNPISGHATLYWYQQILGQGPKLLIQFQNNGVVDDSQLPKDRFSAERLKGVDSTLKIQPAKLEDSAVYLCASSLDRAVSYEQYFGPGTRLTVT.

V usage is TRBV6-1 and J usage is TRBJ2-5; unclear D gene. V was clipped by 7 bases and J by 1 base, with 7 bases between them. CDR1 MNHNS and CDR2 SASEGT come from the germline V gene. The CDR3 is made up of 12 amino acids. CDR3 protein: CASITFQETQYF. CDR3 nucleotides: TGTGCCAGCATCACCTTCCAAGAGACCCAGTACTTC.

This rearrangement joins TRBV9 to TRBJ2-3, with TRBD2 matching 12 bases. The V gene end was trimmed by 4 bases and the J gene end by 1 base; junction bases not matched to a gene: 1. The germline CDR1 and CDR2 sequences are SGDLS and YYNGEE. This CDR3 region has 15 residues. The CDR3 DNA sequence: TGTGCCAGCAGCCCTAGCGGGAGGGGCACAGATACGCAGTATTTT. This translates into CASSPSGRGTDTQYF.

This clone appeared a single time. The genes are TRBV4-1 and TRBJ2-2; TRBD1 is a possible D gene (6 bases). Germline lookup yields CDR1 MGHRA and CDR2 YSYEKL. Trimming left V 4 bases short and J 7 bases short, with 22 bases between. There are 17 residues in the CDR3. The CDR3 DNA is TGCGCCAGCAGCCGAAAAAAGGGGGAACAGGGTGGCGGGGAGCTGTTTTTT. Amino acid sequence: CASSRKKGEQGGGELFF.

The chain employs TRBV30 and TRBJ2-7; 8 positions agree with TRBD1. The CDR3 spans 12 residues. The germline V gene encodes CDR1 GTSNPN and CDR2 SVGIG (reference sequence). V trimming: 6 bases; J trimming: 4 bases; junction bases outside the gene matches: 5. The CDR3 sequence: CACQGARYEQYF. In DNA, the CDR3 is TGTGCCTGTCAGGGGGCCCGGTACGAGCAGTACTTC.

J is TRBJ2-1 and V is TRBV6-1, with D tentatively TRBD2 (6 bases). The CDR3 has 13 amino acids. V shed 8 bases and J shed 1 base, with 9 bases lying between them. Germline V gene sequence: CDR1 MNHNS, CDR2 SASEGT. For the CDR3, the DNA is TGTGCCAGCGGGCGGGGATCCTACAATGAGCAGTTCTTC. Translating it yields CASGRGSYNEQFF.

The gene calls are TRBV2 and TRBJ1-1; 9 positions match TRBD1. Germline-derived CDR1 and CDR2 are SNHLY and FYNNEI. The trim removed 6 bases at V and 6 bases at J, leaving 2 bases unmatched. The CDR3 is made up of 12 amino acids. This CDR3 is CASRGDRAEAFF. DNA for the CDR3: TGTGCCAGCAGGGGGGACAGGGCTGAAGCTTTCTTT.

The chain uses TRBV4-2 and TRBJ2-7, with 7 bases aligning to TRBD2. Germline V lookup: CDR1 LGHNA, CDR2 YNFKEQ. The CDR3 is 17 residues long. The V segment lost 3 bases and the J segment 0 bases; nucleotides outside the gene matches: 11. The CDR3 nucleotides read TGTGCCAGCAGCCAGTCCTTGAGGGACTACCACTCCTACGAGCAGTACTTC. Its translation: CASSQSLRDYHSYEQYF.

This sequence joins TRBV19 and TRBJ2-1, with a tentative D call TRBD2 (6 bases). Per germline, CDR1 LNHDA and CDR2 SQIVND (reference sequence). This CDR3 region has 16 residues. Trimming stripped 1 base from V and 2 bases from J, with 12 bases between. CDR3 nucleotides: TGTGCCAGTAGTATAGTCGGGGGAGGCACCTACAATGAGCAGTTCTTC. Translated, it gives CASSIVGGGTYNEQFF.

V is TRBV5-1 and J is TRBJ2-7, with no clear D. The CDR3 has 14 residues. Germline V gene sequence: CDR1 SGHRS, CDR2 YFSETQ. The ends were cut back, 4 bases at V and 2 bases at J, with 13 bases in the middle. The CDR3 region is CASSIGPEAYEQYF. CDR3 bases: TGCGCCAGCAGCATCGGACCCGAGGCCTACGAGCAGTACTTC.

This clone came up a few times. The J gene is TRBJ2-7, the V gene TRBV5-1; TRBD1 aligns across 10 bases. Looked up from germline, CDR1 is SGHRS and CDR2 is YFSETQ. CDR3 length: 15 amino acids. V lost 4 bases and J lost 5; bases outside the gene matches: 9. This chain's CDR3 is CASSRGTGESNEQYF. The CDR3 nucleotides are TGCGCCAGCAGCCGCGGGACAGGGGAGAGCAACGAGCAGTACTTC.

The V call is TRBV5-1, the J call TRBJ2-5; 13 nucleotides agree with TRBD2. Germline CDR1 SGHRS, CDR2 YFSETQ. The CDR3 spans 17 residues. With V trimmed by 0 bases and J by 1 base, 3 bases remained unmatched. The CDR3 DNA follows: TGCGCCAGCAGCTTGGGACTAGCGGGAGGACGCCAAGAGACCCAGTACTTC. It specifies CASSLGLAGGRQETQYF. Variable domain in full (rest from reference TRBV5-1 and TRBJ2-5): KAGVTQTPRYLIKTRGQQVTLSCSPISGHRSVSWYQQTPGQGLQFLFEYFSETQRNKGNFPGRFSGRQFSNSRSEMNVSTLELGDSALYLCASSLGLAGGRQETQYFGPGTRLLVL.

The chain carries TRBV5-6 and TRBJ2-7, with unresolved D. CDR3 length: 17 residues. CDR1 is SGHDT and CDR2 is YYEEEE in the germline V gene. The V gene lost 0 bases and the J gene lost 0 bases, with 16 bases spanning the gap. In nucleotides, the CDR3 is TGTGCCAGCAGCTTGGGCTCCAGGAGATACTTCTCCTACGAGCAGTACTTC. Its translation is CASSLGSRRYFSYEQYF.

The chain recombines TRBV19 with TRBJ2-7; 7 bases are a match to TRBD2. Per the germline V gene, CDR1 is LNHDA and CDR2 is SQIVND (reference sequence). V gave up 3 bases and J gave up 6 bases; unmatched junction bases: 11. The CDR3 extends over 15 amino acids. DNA of the CDR3: TGTGCCAGTAGTATTTCCCCAGCGGGACGGCGCGAGCAGTACTTC. Its protein is CASSISPAGRREQYF.

The chain is built from TRBV2 and TRBJ1-3; 10 bases match TRBD1. Germline V gene lookup returns CDR1 SNHLY and CDR2 FYNNEI. Trimming cost V 6 bases and J 2 bases; bases outside gene matches: 4. The CDR3 has 15 amino acids. The DNA of the CDR3 is TGTGCCAGCAGATCCGGGACAGGGGCTGGAAACACCATATATTTT. This encodes CASRSGTGAGNTIYF. The full variable domain, completed using reference TRBV2 and TRBJ1-3, is EPEVTQTPSHQVTQMGQEVILRCVPISNHLYFYWYRQILGQKVEFLVSFYNNEISEKSEIFDDQFSVERPDGSNFTLKIRSTKLEDSAMYFCASRSGTGAGNTIYFGEGSWLTVV.

The chain carries TRBV12-5 and TRBJ1-1; 8 nucleotides align to TRBD1. The CDR3 runs 18 residues. V shed 0 bases, J shed 2 bases, and the junction held 11 bases outside the gene matches. Germline CDR1 LGHNT, CDR2 FRNRAP. In DNA, the CDR3 is TGTGCTAGTGGTTTGGTAATGTGGGGAACAGGGGGAAACACTGAAGCTTTCTTT. Its translation is CASGLVMWGTGGNTEAFF.

The chain has TRBV7-6 and TRBJ2-7; possibly TRBD2 for D (6 bases). With 5 bases removed from V and 7 bases from J, the gap between germline ends came to 15 bases. The CDR3 runs to 13 residues. CDR1 and CDR2 (germline): SGHVS, FNYEAQ. The CDR3 DNA sequence: TGTGCCAGCAGCCTTGGAGGGACGGGGGAGCAGTACTTC. Amino acid sequence: CASSLGGTGEQYF.

This rearrangement joins TRBV28 to TRBJ1-1, with a possible D match to TRBD1 (6 bases). The CDR3 has 15 amino acids. Germline CDR1 and CDR2: MDHEN and SYDVKM. V dropped 3 bases and J dropped 1 base, with 12 bases sitting between them. CDR3 loop: CASSFLQGANTEAFF. The CDR3 region has the DNA TGTGCCAGCAGTTTCCTACAGGGAGCGAACACTGAAGCTTTCTTT.

The chain has TRBV4-3 and TRBJ2-2, with D tentatively TRBD2 (6 bases). V gave up 2 bases and J gave up 6 bases, with 10 bases separating them. Looked up from germline, CDR1 is LGHNA and CDR2 is YSLEER. This CDR3 spans 14 amino acids. CDR3 residues: CASSQYTSSGELFF. The CDR3 bases are TGCGCCAGCAGCCAATATACTAGCTCCGGGGAGCTGTTTTTT.

The chain recombines TRBV15 with TRBJ1-1; no definite D call. This CDR3 spans 15 amino acids. Trimming cost V 0 bases and J 1 base, with 9 bases left between them. In germline, CDR1 is LNHNV, CDR2 YYDKDF (reference sequence). CDR3 coding DNA: TGTGCCACCAGCAGAGACGGAGGATCGAACACTGAAGCTTTCTTT. The encoded protein is CATSRDGGSNTEAFF.

The genes are TRBV7-9 and TRBJ2-3; D is perhaps TRBD1 (6 bases). The CDR3 loop spans 15 amino acids. Trimming left V 5 bases short and J 3 bases short, with 15 bases between. The germline V gene encodes CDR1 SEHNR and CDR2 FQNEAQ (reference sequence). CDR3 DNA: TGTGCCAGCAGCCTAGAGCTGACAGGTACAGATACGCAGTATTTT. This gives the protein CASSLELTGTDTQYF.

The chain carries TRBV11-2 and TRBJ1-1; D is possibly TRBD1 (5 bases). Germline assignment: CDR1 SGHAT and CDR2 FQNNGV. V lost 2 bases and J lost 0, with 10 bases in between. The CDR3 spans 15 residues. The CDR3 here is CASSLPQGLNTEAFF. In DNA, the CDR3 is TGTGCCAGCAGCTTACCGCAGGGCCTGAACACTGAAGCTTTCTTT.

V is TRBV6-1 and J is TRBJ2-4; perhaps TRBD2 as D (5 bases). V dropped 3 bases and J dropped 4 bases, with 16 bases sitting between them. Germline-derived CDR1 and CDR2 are MNHNS and SASEGT. The CDR3 length is 16 residues. The CDR3 DNA reads TGTGCCAGCAGTGATATTCCCCGGGAAGCTAAAAACATTCAGTACTTC. The encoded protein is CASSDIPREAKNIQYF.

This sequence joins TRBV28 and TRBJ1-5, with 7 bases identical to TRBD1. Germline V gene sequence: CDR1 MDHEN, CDR2 SYDVKM. CDR3 length equals 15 residues. V trimming: 3 bases; J trimming: 4 bases; junction bases outside the gene matches: 6. CDR3 in amino acids: CASSFFAGGNQPQHF. The CDR3 region has the DNA TGTGCCAGCAGTTTTTTTGCAGGGGGGAATCAGCCCCAGCATTTT.

The J gene is TRBJ2-3, the V gene TRBV10-3, with D possibly called TRBD1 or TRBD2 (5 bases each). The CDR3 spans 15 residues. Germline-derived CDR1 and CDR2 are ENHRY and SYGVKD. Trimming took 10 bases from V and 2 from J, leaving 19 bases between them. The CDR3 region has the DNA TGTGCCACCTCCCTAGGGACGGAAGACACAGATACGCAGTATTTT. It codes for CATSLGTEDTDTQYF.

The rearrangement joins TRBV11-3 to TRBJ1-5, with 8 bases that match TRBD1. V trimming: 0 bases; J trimming: 5 bases; junction bases outside the gene matches: 3. The CDR3 totals 15 residues. CDR1 and CDR2 (germline): SGHNT, YENEEA. As DNA, the CDR3 is TGTGCCAGCAGCTTAGATCAGGGGGCGGATCAGCCCCAGCATTTT. It translates to CASSLDQGADQPQHF.

The gene calls are TRBV21-1 and TRBJ2-7; the D call in the table, TRBD1, was not verified against the DNA. TRBV21-1 is designated a pseudogene. The CDR3 totals 15 residues. Here the CDR3 reads CASSLRTGDTYEQYF. The CDR3 nucleotides are TGTGCCAGCAGCTTGAGGACAGGGGACACCTACGAGCAGTACTTC.